Listed below are T cell receptor beta chains from one sample, sequenced in a study of regulatory T cells in long-lasting Graves disease. One entry per CDR3 protein results from TCRdb running MiXCR on the multiplex PCR reads. The table shows around 460,000 distinct CDR3 sequences, with about 20% occurring only once. Sequencing was performed on peripheral blood mononuclear cells (PBMCs), taken when the disease was refractory, from a patient treated with antithyroid drugs. The receptor set was obtained from a female donor with Graves disease. Both conserved end residues are part of each CDR3. Fields, in order: V gene, J gene, clone size, D gene, CDR3 protein, CDR3 DNA. The D gene is left open where the match is weak. Clone size is shown for a subset of rows, as once, few, many or a class of expanded clone.

V: TRBV28
J: TRBJ2-7
size: few
D: NA
CDR3: CASSPAAPDTIQYF
DNA: TGTGCCAGCAGTCCCGCCGCACCCGATACGATACAGTACTTC

V: TRBV6-5
J: TRBJ2-5
size: many
D: NA
CDR3: CASSSPASGWETQYF
DNA: TGTGCCAGCAGTTCTCCGGCCAGTGGGTGGGAGACCCAGTACTTC

V: TRBV20-1
J: TRBJ2-2
size: many
D: NA
CDR3: CSAPSGGELFF
DNA: TGCAGTGCTCCTTCGGGAGGGGAGCTGTTTTTT

V: TRBV28
J: TRBJ1-6
size: many
D: NA
CDR3: CASSLDRGANSPLHF
DNA: TGTGCCAGCAGCCTCGACAGAGGGGCTAATTCACCCCTCCACTTT

V: TRBV11-3
J: TRBJ2-5
size: many
D: TRBD1
CDR3: CASSFGTGEQETQYF
DNA: TGTGCCAGCAGCTTCGGGACAGGGGAACAAGAGACCCAGTACTTC

V: TRBV28
J: TRBJ1-6
size: many
D: NA
CDR3: CASSLTRGGANSPLHF
DNA: TGTGCCAGCAGTTTAACTCGGGGGGGAGCTAATTCACCCCTCCACTTT

V: TRBV29-1
J: TRBJ1-2
size: many
D: TRBD1
CDR3: CSVEDWDREFNGYTF
DNA: TGCAGCGTTGAAGATTGGGACAGGGAGTTCAATGGCTACACCTTC

V: TRBV11-2
J: TRBJ1-1
size: many
D: NA
CDR3: CASSPGQLHEAFF
DNA: TGTGCCAGCAGCCCTGGACAGCTACACGAAGCTTTCTTT

V: TRBV28
J: TRBJ2-1
size: NA
D: TRBD1
CDR3: CASRDSDGQVMRFF
DNA: TGTGCCAGCAGGGACTCAGACGGACAGGTAATGCGGTTCTTC

V: TRBV20-1
J: TRBJ1-4
size: many
D: NA
CDR3: CSARDLGGGGEKLFF
DNA: TGCAGTGCTAGAGATCTTGGTGGGGGCGGGGAAAAACTGTTTTTT

V: TRBV15
J: TRBJ2-2
size: NA
D: NA
CDR3: CATSRGGPSTGELFF
DNA: TGTGCCACCAGCAGAGGGGGGCCCAGCACCGGGGAGCTGTTTTTT

V: TRBV28
J: TRBJ1-5
size: NA
D: NA
CDR3: CARPRQTQPQHF
DNA: TGTGCCAGGCCGCGACAGACTCAGCCCCAGCATTTT

V: TRBV6-2/TRBV6-3
J: TRBJ1-5
size: few
D: NA
CDR3: CASSWRRRQPQHF
DNA: TGTGCCAGCAGTTGGCGCCGGCGTCAGCCCCAGCATTTT

V: TRBV11-1
J: TRBJ1-1
size: many
D: NA
CDR3: CASSHTRGRNTEAFF
DNA: TGTGCCAGCAGCCACACCAGGGGCAGGAACACTGAAGCTTTCTTT

V: TRBV2
J: TRBJ2-3
size: few
D: TRBD1
CDR3: CASSDGRQGGTDTQYF
DNA: TGTGCCAGCAGTGACGGTCGACAGGGGGGCACAGATACGCAGTATTTT

V: TRBV9
J: TRBJ2-5
size: few
D: TRBD1
CDR3: CASSTTARTGGLETQYF
DNA: TGTGCCAGCAGCACAACAGCGAGGACAGGGGGCTTAGAGACCCAGTACTTC

V: TRBV11-2
J: TRBJ2-1
size: NA
D: NA
CDR3: CASSLRGSIGRQFF
DNA: TGTGCCAGCAGCCTACGTGGGAGCATCGGGCGGCAGTTCTTC

V: TRBV7-2
J: TRBJ2-7
size: NA
D: NA
CDR3: CASSSQGGLYEQYF
DNA: TGTGCCAGCAGCTCTCAAGGAGGGCTATACGAGCAGTACTTC